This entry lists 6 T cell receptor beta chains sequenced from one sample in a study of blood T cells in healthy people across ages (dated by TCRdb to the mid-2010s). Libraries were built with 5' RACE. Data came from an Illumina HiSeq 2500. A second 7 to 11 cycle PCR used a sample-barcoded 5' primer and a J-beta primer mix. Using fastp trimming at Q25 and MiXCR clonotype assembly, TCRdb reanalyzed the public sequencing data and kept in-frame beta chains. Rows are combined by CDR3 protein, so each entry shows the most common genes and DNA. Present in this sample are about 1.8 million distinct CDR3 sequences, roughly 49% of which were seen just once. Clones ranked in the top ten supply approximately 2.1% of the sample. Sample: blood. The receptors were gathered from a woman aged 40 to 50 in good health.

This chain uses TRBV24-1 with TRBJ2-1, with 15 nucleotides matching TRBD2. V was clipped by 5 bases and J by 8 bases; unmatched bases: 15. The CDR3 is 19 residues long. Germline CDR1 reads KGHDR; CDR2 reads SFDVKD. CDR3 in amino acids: CATSAPRTSGGARKDEQFF. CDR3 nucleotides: TGTGCCACCAGTGCCCCCCGGACTAGCGGGGGGGCCAGGAAAGATGAGCAGTTCTTC.

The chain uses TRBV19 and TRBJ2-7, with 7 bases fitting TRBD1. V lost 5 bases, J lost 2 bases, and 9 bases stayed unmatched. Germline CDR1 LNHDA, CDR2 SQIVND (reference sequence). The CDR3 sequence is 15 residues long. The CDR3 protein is CASSSPDREAYEQYF. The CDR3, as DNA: TGTGCCAGTAGTTCCCCTGACAGGGAAGCCTACGAGCAGTACTTC.

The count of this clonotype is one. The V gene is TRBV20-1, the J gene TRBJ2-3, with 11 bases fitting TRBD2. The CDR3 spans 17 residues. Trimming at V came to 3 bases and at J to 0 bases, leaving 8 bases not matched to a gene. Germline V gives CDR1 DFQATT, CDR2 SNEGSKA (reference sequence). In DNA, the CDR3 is TGCAGTGCTAGTGGCGGTAGCGGGGGGGTTAGCACAGATACGCAGTATTTT. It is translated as CSASGGSGGVSTDTQYF.

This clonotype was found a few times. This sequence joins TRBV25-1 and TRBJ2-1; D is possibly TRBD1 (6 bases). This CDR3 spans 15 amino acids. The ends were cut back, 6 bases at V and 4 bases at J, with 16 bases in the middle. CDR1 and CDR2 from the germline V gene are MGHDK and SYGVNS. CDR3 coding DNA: TGTGCCAGCAGCAGCATCGGGACATTTTACAATGAGCAGTTCTTC. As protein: CASSSIGTFYNEQFF.

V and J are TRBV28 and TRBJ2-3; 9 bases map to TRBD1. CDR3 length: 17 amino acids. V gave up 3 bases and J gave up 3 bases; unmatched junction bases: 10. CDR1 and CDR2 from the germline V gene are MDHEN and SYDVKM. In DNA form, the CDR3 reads TGTGCCAGCAGTTTTAGCACAGGGGGCAGGAAAACAGATACGCAGTATTTT. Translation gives CASSFSTGGRKTDTQYF.

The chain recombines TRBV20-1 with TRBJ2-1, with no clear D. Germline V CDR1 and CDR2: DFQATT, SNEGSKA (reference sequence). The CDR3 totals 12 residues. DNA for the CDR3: TGCAGGGCTGAGACCCCCTCCCGAGAGCAGTTCTTC. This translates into CRAETPSREQFF.